The 16 T cell receptor beta chains below all came from one sample that was sequenced in a study of technical replicates of blood from a handful of donors. Sequenced by immunoSEQ multiplex PCR; TCRdb stores in-frame clones only, minus some. The sample records approximately 94,000 clones, roughly 95% being singletons. The specimen sequenced was T cells isolated from PBMCs. The receptors here all came from a human donor in good health.

The J gene is TRBJ1-2, the V gene TRBV27, with D perhaps TRBD1 (6 bases). The V gene's germline CDR1 is MNHEY and CDR2 SMNVEV (reference sequence). There are 13 residues in the CDR3. Trimming shortened V by 3 bases and J by 3 bases, and 8 bases separated the two germline ends. The CDR3 sequence: CASSFGGDYGYTF. In nucleotides, the CDR3 is TGTGCCAGCAGTTTTGGGGGCGACTATGGCTACACCTTC.

J is TRBJ1-2 and V is TRBV7-9; D is undetermined. This CDR3 contains 15 residues. V gave up 5 bases and J gave up 4 bases, with 17 bases separating them. Germline lookup yields CDR1 SEHNR and CDR2 FQNEAQ (reference sequence). DNA of the CDR3: TGTGCCAGCAGCCAACTGACGGCTAGCTTCTATGGCTACACCTTC. It codes for CASSQLTASFYGYTF.

This sequence joins TRBV6-4 and TRBJ1-1, with D hard to call. Trimming took 6 bases from V and 4 from J, leaving 12 bases between them. Germline V gene sequence: CDR1 MRHNA, CDR2 SNTAGT. The CDR3 is 13 amino acids. The CDR3 loop is CASSERTFTEAFF. The CDR3 nucleotides read TGTGCCAGCAGCGAGCGAACATTCACTGAAGCTTTCTTT.

This chain joins TRBV28 and TRBJ1-1; D may be TRBD1 (5 bases). V was shortened by 2 bases and J by 5 bases, with 15 bases between the two germline ends. Germline assignment: CDR1 MDHEN and CDR2 SYDVKM. This CDR3 is built from 15 residues. In DNA form, the CDR3 reads TGTGCCAGCAGTTTAAGTGGCCAGGGTTGGACTGAAGCTTTCTTT. Amino acids: CASSLSGQGWTEAFF.

The V gene is TRBV30, the J gene TRBJ1-3; D is uncertain. The ends were cut back, 2 bases at V and 1 base at J, with 12 bases in the middle. The CDR3 loop spans 15 amino acids. The germline CDR1 and CDR2 sequences are GTSNPN and SVGIG (reference sequence). CDR3 residues: CAWSLPGSSGNTIYF. Written as DNA, the CDR3 is TGTGCCTGGAGTCTTCCAGGTTCATCTGGAAACACCATATATTTT.

The chain employs TRBV27 and TRBJ2-2; 8 bases fit TRBD2. In germline, CDR1 is MNHEY, CDR2 SMNVEV (reference sequence). The CDR3 spans 15 residues. With 5 bases clipped from V and 5 bases from J, the junction kept 7 bases outside the gene matches. The CDR3 nucleotides read TGTGCCAGCAGTCTGGGAGCGGGAGTTACCGGGGAGCTGTTTTTT. Encoded protein: CASSLGAGVTGELFF.

The genes are TRBV19 and TRBJ1-1; 11 positions agree with TRBD1. The germline gives CDR1 LNHDA, CDR2 SQIVND (reference sequence). CDR3 length: 16 residues. V shed 6 bases and J 5 bases; nucleotides not matched to a gene: 11. CDR3 region: CASSFRTGGLYTEAFF. The CDR3 DNA reads TGTGCCAGTAGCTTTAGGACAGGGGGCTTATATACTGAAGCTTTCTTT. The entire variable domain, with the rest obtained from reference TRBV19 and TRBJ1-1, is as follows: DGGITQSPKYLFRKEGQNVTLSCEQNLNHDAMYWYRQDPGQGLRLIYYSQIVNDFQKGDIAEGYSVSREKKESFPLTVTSAQKNPTAFYLCASSFRTGGLYTEAFFGQGTRLTVV.

The V and J genes are TRBV6-1 and TRBJ2-1, with TRBD2 as a possible D gene (5 bases). V was cut by 8 bases and J by 2 bases, with 16 bases left in between. The CDR3 consists of 15 residues. Germline CDR1 MNHNS, CDR2 SASEGT. The CDR3 coding sequence is TGTGCCAGCCTTCGGCCCGGGAACCCCTACAATGAGCAGTTCTTC. This encodes CASLRPGNPYNEQFF.

The J gene is TRBJ1-1, the V gene TRBV27; 9 nucleotides agree with TRBD1. The V gene's germline CDR1 is MNHEY and CDR2 SMNVEV (reference sequence). J gave up 5 bases and V 4 bases, and 5 bases lay outside the gene matches. CDR3 size: 14 residues. CDR3 loop: CASSYTGGRTEAFF. The CDR3 region has the DNA TGTGCCAGCAGTTATACAGGGGGCAGGACTGAAGCTTTCTTT.

J is TRBJ2-1 and V is TRBV4-2, with 8 nucleotides matching TRBD2. The CDR3 has 14 amino acids. Unmatched junction bases numbered 3, after V lost 1 base and J lost 7 bases. CDR1 is LGHNA, CDR2 YNFKEQ, per germline. DNA for the CDR3: TGTGCCAGCAGCCAAGCGGGAGGGTATAATGAGCAGTTCTTC. It translates to CASSQAGGYNEQFF.

The V and J genes are TRBV19 and TRBJ2-3; 7 nucleotides line up with TRBD1. V shed 5 bases and J 3 bases; nucleotides not matched to a gene: 11. CDR1 and CDR2 (germline): LNHDA, SQIVND (reference sequence). The length of the CDR3 is 16 residues. CDR3 loop: CASSPRQGGVTDTQYF. The CDR3, as DNA: TGTGCCAGTAGTCCCCGACAGGGCGGCGTGACAGATACGCAGTATTTT.

The chain has TRBV6-5 and TRBJ1-2, with 7 bases lining up with TRBD1. Germline assignment: CDR1 MNHEY and CDR2 SVGAGI. The CDR3 is made up of 12 amino acids. Germline trimming cut 5 bases from V and 5 bases from J; bases unmatched to any gene: 2. This CDR3 reads CASSRTGYGYTF. The DNA for the CDR3 is TGTGCCAGCAGTAGGACAGGTTATGGCTACACCTTC.

This clone occurred once. V is TRBV5-1 and J is TRBJ1-1; no definite D call. CDR1 is SGHRS and CDR2 is YFSETQ in the germline V gene. Between the trimmed V and J ends, which lost 4 bases and 0 bases, there was a span of 13 bases. The CDR3 totals 15 residues. For the CDR3, the DNA is TGCGCCAGCAGCCCCGTAGGAGGCATGAACACTGAAGCTTTCTTT. Translating gives CASSPVGGMNTEAFF.

The chain has TRBV14 and TRBJ2-2; TRBD2 aligns across 13 bases. V lost 0 bases, J lost 4 bases, and 5 bases stayed unmatched. Germline CDR1 SGHDN, CDR2 FVKESK. This CDR3 has 18 amino acids. CDR3 region: CASSQDPGLAGVTGELFF. The CDR3 region has the DNA TGTGCCAGCAGCCAAGATCCAGGACTAGCGGGAGTCACCGGGGAGCTGTTTTTT.

The chain is built from TRBV11-2 and TRBJ2-7, with 9 bases matching TRBD2. Germline CDR1 and CDR2: SGHAT and FQNNGV. The CDR3 is made up of 15 amino acids. Trimming removed 6 bases from V and 2 bases from J; junction bases left unmatched: 8. CDR3 region: CASRVRLADAYEQYF. In DNA form, the CDR3 reads TGTGCCAGCAGGGTTAGACTAGCGGACGCCTACGAGCAGTACTTC.

V is TRBV19 and J is TRBJ2-3, with TRBD1 matching 8 bases. The trim removed 3 bases at V and 5 bases at J, leaving 4 bases unmatched. CDR3 length equals 14 residues. Germline CDR1 is LNHDA and CDR2 is SQIVND (reference sequence). In DNA form, the CDR3 reads TGTGCCAGTAGTATTCAGGGGGCTATAGATACGCAGTATTTT. As protein: CASSIQGAIDTQYF.